These T cell receptor beta chains were read from a single sample in a study of T cell responses to AZD1222 COVID-19 vaccine. Some clones are missing from TCRdb's copy, which holds only in-frame ones; the method was immunoSEQ multiplex PCR. The data hold around 190,000 clones, with 92% observed a single time. Sequencing used peripheral blood, obtained on day 0 of AZD1222 vaccination. These receptor sequences come from an adult in good health. Each CDR3 is given with its conserved first and last residue. Each record gives: CDR3 length, V gene, D gene, J gene, CDR3 protein, CDR3 DNA. The D gene is left open where the match is weak.

15	TRBV7-6	-	TRBJ2-6	CASSQGSPGANVLTF	TGTGCCAGCAGCCAAGGATCCCCTGGGGCCAACGTCCTGACTTTC
17	TRBV19	-	TRBJ1-3	CASSIGAGPASGNTIYF	TGTGCCAGTAGTATTGGGGCGGGTCCGGCCTCTGGAAACACCATATATTTT
15	TRBV27	-	TRBJ1-5	CASSSFPYSNQPQHF	TGTGCCAGCAGTTCTTTCCCCTATAGCAATCAGCCCCAGCATTTT
15	TRBV6-5	TRBD1	TRBJ2-1	CASSPPGQFYNEQFF	TGTGCCAGCAGTCCGCCGGGACAGTTCTACAATGAGCAGTTCTTC
11	TRBV20-1	-	TRBJ2-5	CSARSLETQYF	TGCAGTGCTAGGTCATTAGAGACCCAGTACTTC
16	TRBV5-6	TRBD2	TRBJ2-1	CASSHLAGPTYNEQFF	TGTGCCAGCAGCCACCTAGCGGGGCCAACCTACAATGAGCAGTTCTTC
15	TRBV2	-	TRBJ2-3	CASTEGVLGADTQYF	TGTGCCAGCACGGAGGGGGTATTGGGGGCAGATACGCAGTATTTT
13	TRBV6-5	-	TRBJ2-5	CASSPRGRETQYF	TGTGCCAGCAGCCCCCGGGGGCGGGAGACCCAGTACTTC
15	TRBV4-3	-	TRBJ1-5	CASSQDRTANLPQHF	TGCGCCAGCAGCCAAGATCGGACGGCCAATCTTCCCCAGCATTTT
15	TRBV27	TRBD2	TRBJ2-5	CASSNRGGPQETQYF	TGTGCCAGCAGTAACCGGGGGGGGCCCCAAGAGACCCAGTACTTC
12	TRBV4-2	-	TRBJ1-2	CASSQEAYGYTF	TGTGCCAGCAGCCAAGAGGCCTATGGCTACACCTTC
16	TRBV5-1	-	TRBJ1-3	CASSLDNSGSGNTIYF	TGCGCCAGCAGCTTGGATAATTCAGGGTCTGGAAACACCATATATTTT
12	TRBV10-3	-	TRBJ2-1	CAISGQPVEQFF	TGTGCCATCAGTGGACAGCCCGTTGAGCAGTTCTTC
13	TRBV3-1/TRBV3-2	-	TRBJ2-5	CASSQERLGAQYF	TGTGCCAGCAGCCAAGAAAGGTTGGGGGCCCAGTACTTC
15	TRBV19	TRBD2	TRBJ2-1	CASSGTSGGEHEQFF	TGTGCCAGTAGTGGGACTAGCGGGGGGGAACATGAGCAGTTCTTC
13	TRBV29-1	-	TRBJ2-7	CSVEVDISYEQYF	TGCAGCGTTGAGGTGGACATCTCCTACGAGCAGTACTTC
15	TRBV19	-	TRBJ1-1	CASSPQIAMNTEAFF	TGTGCCAGTAGTCCCCAGATAGCCATGAACACTGAAGCTTTCTTT
15	TRBV5-1	-	TRBJ1-1	CASSLAVSVNTEAFF	TGCGCCAGCAGCTTGGCTGTCAGTGTGAACACTGAAGCTTTCTTT